This T cell receptor (beta chain) is drawn from a study of T cell repertoires in cytomegalovirus infection. This clonotype was seen repeatedly, ten times or more. As yet, its antigen is unknown. The CDR3 loop spans 19 amino acids. Germline V gene data show CDR1 as SEHNR and CDR2 as FQNEAQ (reference sequence). Trimming took 5 bases from V and 1 from J; bases not matched to a gene: 11. TCRdb called the reads again in MiXCR, with one record for every CDR3 protein. The profile covers around 630,000 distinct CDR3 sequences, with less than 25% appearing a single time and 7.5% to 9% taken by the ten largest. Overall study findings and caveats: HLA-C-restricted CMV clonotypes gave the most frequent clonotype in two of eight donors.

This receptor was identified in a human donor in good health (CMV status not recorded). Some clones in this sample may be carry-over from other donors' samples. This chain joins TRBV7-9 and TRBJ2-1, with 13 bases lining up with TRBD2. Sequenced input: CD8+ T cells from PBMCs. As DNA, the CDR3 is TGTGCCAGCAGCACGACTAGCGGGGGGACCAAGGGTTCCTACAATGAGCAGTTCTTC. It translates to CASSTTSGGTKGSYNEQFF. Complete variable domain (other parts from reference TRBV7-9 and TRBJ2-1): DTGVSQNPRHKITKRGQNVTFRCDPISEHNRLYWYRQTLGQGPEFLTYFQNEAQLEKSRLLSDRFSAERPKGSFSTLEIQRTEQGDSAMYLCASSTTSGGTKGSYNEQFFGPGTRLTVL.